Presented here are 27 T cell receptor beta chains from one specimen sequenced in a study of shared clonotypes between healthy human individuals. TCRdb keeps only in-frame clones here, not all; method: immunoSEQ multiplex PCR. Among some 2.4 million clones, 80% to 95% were seen once, and the ten largest hold 0.36%. Sample: naive CD4+ T cells from PBMCs. Subset here: CD45RA+ positively selected. The receptors derive from a man aged 18 to 30 in good health. Some clones in this sample may be carry-over from other donors' samples.

This clone was seen a few times. V is TRBV14 and J is TRBJ1-1, with D perhaps matching TRBD1 (6 bases). Germline-derived CDR1 and CDR2 are SGHDN and FVKESK. The germline V and J ends were trimmed by 1 base and 4 bases, with 13 bases remaining between them. There are 15 residues in the CDR3. The CDR3 protein is CASSQVRRGFTEAFF. The DNA for the CDR3 is TGTGCCAGCAGCCAAGTCCGAAGGGGGTTCACTGAAGCTTTCTTT.

The J gene is TRBJ2-1, the V gene TRBV18, with 10 bases lining up with TRBD2. The CDR3 has 17 amino acids. Trimming took 3 bases from V and 6 from J; bases not matched to a gene: 11. From germline, CDR1 is KGHSH and CDR2 LQKENI. CDR3: CASSPRLSAGGGNEQFF. The DNA for the CDR3 is TGTGCCAGCTCACCCCGTCTCTCAGCGGGAGGGGGCAATGAGCAGTTCTTC.

The V and J genes are TRBV7-2 and TRBJ2-7; TRBD2 is a possible D gene (7 bases). This CDR3 comprises 14 residues. The V end lost 2 bases, the J end lost 4 bases, and 12 bases lay between the germline ends. Germline V CDR1 and CDR2: SGHTA, FQGNSA. The CDR3 region has the DNA TGTGCCAGCAGCTTACGGGGGGCTGGTTACGAGCAGTACTTC. This sequence encodes CASSLRGAGYEQYF. The variable domain in full, with the rest retrieved from reference TRBV7-2 and TRBJ2-7, is GAGVSQSPSNKVTEKGKDVELRCDPISGHTALYWYRQSLGQGLEFLIYFQGNSAPDKSGLPSDRFSAERTGGSVSTLTIQRTQQEDSAVYLCASSLRGAGYEQYFGPGTRLTVT.

The rearrangement joins TRBV30 to TRBJ2-7; 8 bases fit TRBD1. The CDR3 is 14 residues long. Germline V gives CDR1 GTSNPN, CDR2 SVGIG (reference sequence). The V segment lost 2 bases and the J segment 6 bases; nucleotides outside the gene matches: 9. The CDR3 is CAWSPYTGGLEQYF. CDR3 in DNA: TGTGCCTGGAGTCCCTATACAGGGGGGCTCGAGCAGTACTTC. The entire variable domain, with the rest obtained from reference TRBV30 and TRBJ2-7, is as follows: SQTIHQWPATLVQPVGSPLSLECTVEGTSNPNLYWYRQAAGRGLQLLFYSVGIGQISSEVPQNLSASRPQDRQFILSSKKLLLSDSGFYLCAWSPYTGGLEQYFGPGTRLTVT.

This clone was seen once. This sequence joins TRBV21-1 and TRBJ1-2. TRBV21-1 is marked as a pseudogene. This CDR3 contains 15 residues. The CDR3: CASTPLGGLLYGYTF. In DNA, the CDR3 is TGTGCCAGCACCCCTTTAGGGGGGCTCCTCTATGGCTACACCTTC.

About this clone itself: In the same sample, other DNA sequences code for this CDR3. The rearrangement links TRBV28 to TRBJ1-1; D not resolved. Between the trimmed V and J ends, which lost 6 bases and 1 base, there was a span of 3 bases. CDR3 length equals 11 residues. Germline assignment: CDR1 MDHEN and CDR2 SYDVKM. The CDR3 coding sequence is TGTGCCAGCAGAGAGAACACTGAAGCTTTCTTT. Translation gives CASRENTEAFF.

The J gene is TRBJ2-7, the V gene TRBV28, with 7 bases that match TRBD2. Germline CDR1 reads MDHEN; CDR2 reads SYDVKM. This CDR3 spans 16 amino acids. V was clipped by 6 bases and J by 0 bases; unmatched bases: 11. The CDR3 region has the DNA TGTGCCAGCAGCATCGGGCTAGCGGAACACTCCTACGAGCAGTACTTC. Its protein is CASSIGLAEHSYEQYF. Using reference TRBV28 and TRBJ2-7 for the parts outside the CDR3, the full variable domain is DVKVTQSSRYLVKRTGEKVFLECVQDMDHENMFWYRQDPGLGLRLIYFSYDVKMKEKGDIPEGYSVSREKKERFSLILESASTNQTSMYLCASSIGLAEHSYEQYFGPGTRLTVT.

The chain couples TRBV15 to TRBJ2-1; D may be TRBD1 (5 bases). Germline lookup yields CDR1 LNHNV and CDR2 YYDKDF (reference sequence). Trimming stripped 1 base from V and 7 bases from J, with 14 bases between. CDR3 length: 15 amino acids. As DNA, the CDR3 is TGTGCCACCAGCAGAGCCCTGGGCAGGGAAAATGAGCAGTTCTTC. Its translation is CATSRALGRENEQFF.

The rearrangement joins TRBV11-2 to TRBJ2-1, with D unresolved. V lost 3 bases and J lost 0, with 9 bases in between. The CDR3 is 15 residues long. Looked up from germline, CDR1 is SGHAT and CDR2 is FQNNGV. The CDR3 DNA reads TGTGCCAGCAGCTTTCTTCAGAGCTCCTACAATGAGCAGTTCTTC. It translates to CASSFLQSSYNEQFF.

The chain recombines TRBV5-1 with TRBJ1-1; 10 bases are shared with TRBD1. CDR3 length: 15 amino acids. Germline V gives CDR1 SGHRS, CDR2 YFSETQ. V was pared by 0 bases and J by 5 bases, with 4 bases of the junction left unmatched. As DNA, the CDR3 is TGCGCCAGCAGCTTGGAGCCGGGACAGGGGACTGAAGCTTTCTTT. This encodes CASSLEPGQGTEAFF.

This clone was found a few times. The chain employs TRBV5-6 and TRBJ2-2; D is uncertain. The CDR3 runs 14 residues. Germline CDR1 and CDR2: SGHDT and YYEEEE. V dropped 6 bases and J dropped 8 bases, with 17 bases sitting between them. This CDR3 is CASTTLRRLGELFF. CDR3 nucleotide sequence: TGTGCCAGCACCACCCTCCGGCGGCTAGGGGAGCTGTTTTTT.

The CDR3, as DNA: TGCGCCAGCAGGAGGACAGGGGTTGAGACCCAGTACTTC. This encodes CASRRTGVETQYF. The J gene is TRBJ2-5, the V gene TRBV5-1; 9 bases are a match to TRBD1. Germline CDR1 is SGHRS and CDR2 is YFSETQ. The junction had 4 bases not matched to a gene; V was cut back by 5 bases and J by 5 bases. The CDR3 covers 13 residues.

CDR3 sequence reads: CASSSLGTNYGYTF. The CDR3 DNA sequence: TGTGCCAGCAGTAGCCTCGGGACAAACTATGGCTACACCTTC. The chain has TRBV6-1 and TRBJ1-2; D perhaps matches TRBD1 (6 bases). CDR1 is MNHNS, CDR2 SASEGT, per germline. The CDR3 sequence is 14 residues long. V lost 5 bases and J 2 bases, leaving 12 bases between the germline ends.

CDR3 sequence reads: CASTLTGHYGYTF. The CDR3 bases are TGTGCCAGCACCCTAACCGGGCACTATGGCTACACCTTC. The rearrangement joins TRBV28 to TRBJ1-2; D call uncertain. The CDR3 loop spans 13 amino acids. Germline V gene data show CDR1 as MDHEN and CDR2 as SYDVKM. The ends were cut back, 7 bases at V and 3 bases at J, with 12 bases in the middle.

The V and J genes are TRBV28 and TRBJ1-4, with D possibly matching TRBD1 (5 bases). Trimming pared 3 bases from V and 7 bases from J, leaving 15 bases between. The CDR3 runs to 15 residues. Germline loops: CDR1 MDHEN, CDR2 SYDVKM. CDR3 nucleotide sequence: TGTGCCAGCAGTTTCCGGTCCCAGGGAAGTGAAAAACTGTTTTTT. Translation gives CASSFRSQGSEKLFF.

Only one count was recorded for this clone. The V and J genes are TRBV10-3 and TRBJ2-2, with 7 bases identical to TRBD2. The CDR3 runs to 15 residues. The V gene's germline CDR1 is ENHRY and CDR2 SYGVKD. V lost 10 bases, J lost 2 bases, and 10 bases stayed unmatched. The CDR3 protein is CASRGGSPNTGELFF. CDR3 DNA: TGTGCCAGTCGAGGCGGGAGCCCCAACACCGGGGAGCTGTTTTTT.

This chain links TRBV6-1 with TRBJ1-2; 7 bases are shared with TRBD1. Germline V CDR1 and CDR2: MNHNS, SASEGT. Trimming took 1 base from V and 4 from J; bases not matched to a gene: 6. CDR3 size: 15 residues. The CDR3 spells CASSEVYGTAYGYTF. CDR3 nucleotide sequence: TGTGCCAGCAGTGAAGTTTACGGGACAGCCTATGGCTACACCTTC.

The rearrangement uses TRBV7-3 and TRBJ2-5; D possibly matches TRBD1 or TRBD2 (6 bases each). The V end was cut by 4 bases, the J end by 5 bases, with 20 bases between. CDR1 is SGHTA and CDR2 is FQGTGA in the germline V gene. CDR3 length equals 16 residues. This chain's CDR3 is CASSSGPQGGKETQYF. DNA of the CDR3: TGTGCCAGCAGCTCAGGCCCACAAGGGGGGAAGGAGACCCAGTACTTC.

V gene TRBV7-2 combines with J gene TRBJ2-7; 12 bases fit TRBD2. With 4 bases clipped from V and 6 bases from J, the junction kept 4 bases outside the gene matches. The CDR3 has 14 residues. CDR1 is SGHTA and CDR2 is FQGNSA in the germline V gene. Here the CDR3 reads CASSSWTSGIEQYF. CDR3 nucleotides: TGTGCCAGCAGCTCCTGGACTAGCGGGATCGAGCAGTACTTC.

The chain carries TRBV29-1 and TRBJ1-3; 8 positions match TRBD1. Germline CDR1 reads SQVTM; CDR2 reads ANQGSEA. The CDR3 covers 14 residues. Germline trimming cut 6 bases from V and 0 bases from J; bases unmatched to any gene: 4. The CDR3: CSVWTGSSGNTIYF. For the CDR3, the DNA is TGCAGCGTCTGGACAGGGAGCTCTGGAAACACCATATATTTT.

This chain links TRBV5-1 with TRBJ1-1; 8 positions match TRBD1. CDR1 is SGHRS and CDR2 is YFSETQ in the germline V gene. V dropped 6 bases and J dropped 0; count of bases not matched to a gene: 4. The CDR3 runs to 14 residues. The CDR3 is CASKTGGVNTEAFF. The CDR3 DNA reads TGCGCCAGCAAAACAGGGGGGGTGAACACTGAAGCTTTCTTT.

The chain has TRBV27 and TRBJ1-4, with D maybe TRBD1 (6 bases). Germline CDR1 MNHEY, CDR2 SMNVEV (reference sequence). The ends were cut back, 6 bases at V and 5 bases at J, with 16 bases in the middle. The CDR3 runs 15 residues. The CDR3 is CASSRDRRGNEKLFF. Here the CDR3 DNA reads TGTGCCAGCAGCCGCGACAGAAGGGGGAATGAAAAACTGTTTTTT.

In the case of this clone: Germline and junction disagree at one end, which may indicate a read error. The chain joins TRBV6-6 to TRBJ2-1; D gene ambiguous. CDR1 is MNHNY, CDR2 SVGAGI, per germline (reference sequence). The CDR3 runs 13 residues. CDR3 sequence: CASSDSGVNEQFF. Written as DNA, the CDR3 is TGTGCCAGCAGTGACTCCGGTGTCAATGAGCAGTTCTTC.

This clone was observed a few times. The chain links TRBV19 to TRBJ1-5; the D gene is possibly TRBD1 (5 bases). Germline values: CDR1 LNHDA, CDR2 SQIVND (reference sequence). The CDR3 totals 13 residues. The V and J ends lost 6 bases and 2 bases respectively, with 8 bases between them. The CDR3 sequence is CASRGPGNQPQHF. Here the CDR3 DNA reads TGTGCCAGTAGGGGGCCTGGCAATCAGCCCCAGCATTTT.

The chain is built from TRBV7-6 and TRBJ2-7, with TRBD2 identical over 9 bases. CDR1 is SGHVS and CDR2 is FNYEAQ in the germline V gene. V shed 5 bases and J 2 bases; nucleotides not matched to a gene: 10. This CDR3 is built from 16 residues. The CDR3 sequence: CASSPTEVAGAYEQYF. The CDR3 bases are TGTGCCAGCAGCCCCACAGAGGTAGCGGGGGCCTACGAGCAGTACTTC.

The V gene is TRBV19, the J gene TRBJ1-5; TRBD1 matches 7 bases. The CDR3 extends over 17 amino acids. V was clipped by 5 bases and J by 2 bases; unmatched bases: 12. Germline V CDR1 and CDR2: LNHDA, SQIVND (reference sequence). The CDR3 protein is CASSFITGVPGNQPQHF. The CDR3 DNA reads TGTGCCAGTAGTTTCATCACAGGGGTCCCGGGCAATCAGCCCCAGCATTTT. Using reference TRBV19 and TRBJ1-5 for the parts outside the CDR3, the full variable domain is DGGITQSPKYLFRKEGQNVTLSCEQNLNHDAMYWYRQDPGQGLRLIYYSQIVNDFQKGDIAEGYSVSREKKESFPLTVTSAQKNPTAFYLCASSFITGVPGNQPQHFGDGTRLSIL.

The chain joins TRBV19 to TRBJ2-2; TRBD2 matches 7 bases. Looked up from germline, CDR1 is LNHDA and CDR2 is SQIVND (reference sequence). This CDR3 has 15 residues. V lost 6 bases, J lost 2 bases, and 6 bases stayed unmatched. The CDR3: CASRRGEINTGELFF. As DNA, the CDR3 is TGTGCCAGTAGACGGGGGGAGATTAACACCGGGGAGCTGTTTTTT.